Listed below are T cell receptor beta chains from one sample, sequenced in a study of T cells in localized non-small cell lung cancer. TCRdb keeps only in-frame clones here, not all; method: immunoSEQ multiplex PCR. The sample records over a thousand clones, more than 25% being singletons. The material was normal lung tissue next to the tumor, obtained before any cancer treatment. The receptors originated from a woman aged 18-55 years with stage III lung adenocarcinoma. CDR3s include the opening cysteine and the closing phenylalanine or tryptophan. The order of the fields is clone size, D gene, J gene, V gene, CDR3 protein, CDR3 DNA. A D gene is named only where the DNA matches it firmly. The size field is filled for only some rows; it gives once, few, many or a size class.

clone size: -
D gene: TRBD1
J gene: TRBJ1-2
V gene: TRBV12-5
CDR3 protein: CASGFEGAVGYGYTF
CDR3 DNA: TGTGCTAGTGGTTTCGAGGGGGCGGTTGGCTATGGCTACACCTTC

clone size: few
D gene: -
J gene: TRBJ1-1
V gene: TRBV9
CDR3 protein: CASSGLGGGTEAFF
CDR3 DNA: TGTGCCAGCAGTGGCCTAGGGGGAGGCACTGAAGCTTTCTTT

clone size: few
D gene: -
J gene: TRBJ1-1
V gene: TRBV6-8
CDR3 protein: CASTRAGEFRMNTEAFF
CDR3 DNA: TGTGCCAGCACCCGAGCGGGGGAATTCCGGATGAACACTGAAGCTTTCTTT

clone size: -
D gene: -
J gene: TRBJ2-1
V gene: TRBV6-8
CDR3 protein: CASSVSAGEQFF
CDR3 DNA: TGTGCCAGCAGTGTCTCAGCGGGCGAGCAGTTCTTC

clone size: few
D gene: -
J gene: TRBJ2-1
V gene: TRBV12-5
CDR3 protein: CASGNPGDEQFF
CDR3 DNA: TGTGCTAGTGGCAATCCGGGGGATGAGCAGTTCTTC

clone size: few
D gene: TRBD2
J gene: TRBJ2-7
V gene: TRBV6-8
CDR3 protein: CASSAWTSGEDKYF
CDR3 DNA: TGTGCCAGCAGTGCTTGGACTAGCGGGGAGGATAAGTACTTC

clone size: -
D gene: TRBD1
J gene: TRBJ2-2
V gene: TRBV28
CDR3 protein: CASSPTGDTGELFF
CDR3 DNA: TGTGCCAGCAGTCCAACAGGGGACACCGGGGAGCTGTTTTTT

clone size: few
D gene: -
J gene: TRBJ1-1
V gene: TRBV4-1
CDR3 protein: CASSLGTVNTEAFF
CDR3 DNA: TGCGCCAGCAGCCTAGGGACGGTGAACACTGAAGCTTTCTTT

clone size: -
D gene: -
J gene: TRBJ1-6
V gene: TRBV30
CDR3 protein: CACYNEDYNSPLHF
CDR3 DNA: TGTGCCTGTTATAATGAGGATTATAATTCACCCCTCCACTTT

clone size: few
D gene: -
J gene: TRBJ2-7
V gene: TRBV11-3
CDR3 protein: CASSAEDLSYEQYF
CDR3 DNA: TGTGCCAGCAGCGCCGAGGACCTCTCCTACGAGCAGTACTTC

clone size: few
D gene: -
J gene: TRBJ1-6
V gene: TRBV28
CDR3 protein: CASSPQGPQGSPLHF
CDR3 DNA: TGTGCCAGCAGTCCCCAGGGACCCCAGGGGTCACCCCTCCACTTT

clone size: -
D gene: -
J gene: TRBJ1-1
V gene: TRBV6-8
CDR3 protein: CASSYFGGVTEAFF
CDR3 DNA: TGTGCCAGCAGTTATTTTGGGGGGGTTACTGAAGCTTTCTTT

clone size: few
D gene: TRBD2
J gene: TRBJ2-3
V gene: TRBV4-3
CDR3 protein: CASSPGTSGGTQYF
CDR3 DNA: TGCGCCAGCAGCCCCGGGACTAGCGGGGGGACGCAGTATTTT

clone size: -
D gene: TRBD1
J gene: TRBJ2-3
V gene: TRBV11-3
CDR3 protein: CASSSDRGAADTQYF
CDR3 DNA: TGTGCCAGCAGCTCTGACAGGGGTGCGGCCGATACGCAGTATTTT

clone size: -
D gene: TRBD1
J gene: TRBJ2-7
V gene: TRBV10-3
CDR3 protein: CAIEGQGISYEQYF
CDR3 DNA: TGTGCCATAGAAGGACAGGGCATCTCCTACGAGCAGTACTTC

clone size: -
D gene: TRBD1
J gene: TRBJ2-3
V gene: TRBV18
CDR3 protein: CASSLGDRGLTDTQYF
CDR3 DNA: TGTGCCAGCTCACTCGGGGACAGGGGCCTCACAGATACGCAGTATTTT

clone size: -
D gene: TRBD2
J gene: TRBJ2-3
V gene: TRBV15
CDR3 protein: CATSRDLGLLRDTQYF
CDR3 DNA: TGTGCCACCAGCAGAGATTTGGGACTACTAAGAGATACGCAGTATTTT

clone size: -
D gene: TRBD2
J gene: TRBJ2-1
V gene: TRBV18
CDR3 protein: CASSKLADLYNEQFF
CDR3 DNA: TGTGCCAGCTCAAAACTAGCGGATCTTTACAATGAGCAGTTCTTC

clone size: -
D gene: TRBD2
J gene: TRBJ2-3
V gene: TRBV19
CDR3 protein: CASSARDYRRADTQYF
CDR3 DNA: TGTGCCAGTAGTGCCCGGGACTACCGTAGGGCGGATACGCAGTATTTT

clone size: few
D gene: -
J gene: TRBJ2-1
V gene: TRBV4-1
CDR3 protein: CASSQDWESGLPYNEQFF
CDR3 DNA: TGCGCCAGCAGCCAAGATTGGGAATCGGGGCTCCCCTACAATGAGCAGTTCTTC

clone size: few
D gene: -
J gene: TRBJ1-2
V gene: TRBV11-3
CDR3 protein: CASSFFTGQIYGYTF
CDR3 DNA: TGTGCCAGCAGCTTTTTCACCGGCCAAATCTATGGCTACACCTTC

clone size: few
D gene: -
J gene: TRBJ2-3
V gene: TRBV6-8
CDR3 protein: CASSLLGNRADTQYF
CDR3 DNA: TGTGCCAGCAGTTTACTAGGAAACAGGGCAGATACGCAGTATTTT

clone size: few
D gene: -
J gene: TRBJ1-6
V gene: TRBV25-1
CDR3 protein: CASSESAGANSPLHF
CDR3 DNA: TGTGCCAGCAGTGAATCGGCAGGGGCTAATTCACCCCTCCACTTT

clone size: medium-sized
D gene: -
J gene: TRBJ2-7
V gene: TRBV6-1
CDR3 protein: CASSEGPGSTYEQYF
CDR3 DNA: TGTGCCAGCAGTGAAGGGCCAGGGTCGACCTACGAGCAGTACTTC

clone size: medium-sized
D gene: TRBD2
J gene: TRBJ2-5
V gene: TRBV6-8
CDR3 protein: CATLPEYRLAGDQYF
CDR3 DNA: TGTGCCACTCTCCCTGAGTACAGACTAGCGGGGGACCAGTACTTC

clone size: medium-sized
D gene: -
J gene: TRBJ1-2
V gene: TRBV11-3
CDR3 protein: CASSLTRTNYGYTF
CDR3 DNA: TGTGCCAGCAGCTTAACCAGGACTAACTATGGCTACACCTTC

clone size: -
D gene: TRBD1
J gene: TRBJ1-1
V gene: TRBV18
CDR3 protein: CASSRQGDAEAFF
CDR3 DNA: TGTGCCAGCTCACGACAGGGGGACGCTGAAGCTTTCTTT

clone size: -
D gene: TRBD1
J gene: TRBJ2-7
V gene: TRBV29-1
CDR3 protein: CSVNGQGAGWYEQYF
CDR3 DNA: TGCAGCGTCAACGGACAGGGGGCCGGCTGGTACGAGCAGTACTTC

clone size: few
D gene: -
J gene: TRBJ2-5
V gene: TRBV30
CDR3 protein: CAWSFRGETQYF
CDR3 DNA: TGTGCCTGGAGTTTTAGGGGAGAGACCCAGTACTTC

clone size: few
D gene: -
J gene: TRBJ2-6
V gene: TRBV9
CDR3 protein: CASSVEAAGANVLTF
CDR3 DNA: TGTGCCAGCAGCGTAGAGGCTGCTGGGGCCAACGTCCTGACTTTC

clone size: few
D gene: -
J gene: TRBJ2-7
V gene: TRBV19
CDR3 protein: CASSPRGDRYEQYF
CDR3 DNA: TGTGCCAGTAGTCCTAGGGGGGACAGATACGAGCAGTACTTC

clone size: -
D gene: -
J gene: TRBJ2-3
V gene: TRBV19
CDR3 protein: CASSIVSRPDTQYF
CDR3 DNA: TGTGCCAGTAGTATAGTTAGTAGGCCAGATACGCAGTATTTT

clone size: medium-sized
D gene: TRBD1
J gene: TRBJ1-1
V gene: TRBV9
CDR3 protein: CATRGQLNTEAFF
CDR3 DNA: TGTGCCACCAGGGGACAGTTGAACACTGAAGCTTTCTTT

clone size: medium-sized
D gene: TRBD1
J gene: TRBJ2-5
V gene: TRBV11-3
CDR3 protein: CASSIATGGLKGETQYF
CDR3 DNA: TGTGCCAGCAGCATTGCTACAGGGGGCCTCAAGGGAGAGACCCAGTACTTC

clone size: -
D gene: -
J gene: TRBJ2-2
V gene: TRBV18
CDR3 protein: CASSPPKPTGELFF
CDR3 DNA: TGTGCCAGCTCACCACCTAAGCCAACCGGGGAGCTGTTTTTT

clone size: few
D gene: TRBD1
J gene: TRBJ1-1
V gene: TRBV30
CDR3 protein: CAWSVEGGVAFF
CDR3 DNA: TGTGCCTGGAGTGTGGAAGGGGGCGTAGCTTTCTTT

clone size: -
D gene: -
J gene: TRBJ2-3
V gene: TRBV19
CDR3 protein: CASSGRKAPDTQYF
CDR3 DNA: TGTGCCAGTAGCGGCCGGAAGGCGCCAGATACGCAGTATTTT

clone size: once
D gene: TRBD1
J gene: TRBJ1-6
V gene: TRBV29-1
CDR3 protein: CSAGTGGSPLHF
CDR3 DNA: TGCAGCGCCGGGACAGGAGGATCACCCCTCCACTTT

clone size: -
D gene: TRBD2
J gene: TRBJ2-1
V gene: TRBV19
CDR3 protein: CASSIAPGGYNEQFF
CDR3 DNA: TGTGCCAGTAGTATAGCGCCGGGGGGGTACAATGAGCAGTTCTTC

clone size: -
D gene: TRBD1
J gene: TRBJ1-1
V gene: TRBV5-1
CDR3 protein: CASSSWGQGARGTEAFF
CDR3 DNA: TGCGCCAGCTCATCCTGGGGACAGGGGGCTAGAGGTACTGAAGCTTTCTTT

clone size: -
D gene: TRBD2
J gene: TRBJ2-1
V gene: TRBV28
CDR3 protein: CASSFPLAGKFF
CDR3 DNA: TGTGCCAGCAGTTTCCCACTAGCGGGAAAGTTCTTC

clone size: few
D gene: TRBD1
J gene: TRBJ1-2
V gene: TRBV6-8
CDR3 protein: CASSPVGQGYGYTF
CDR3 DNA: TGTGCCAGCTCCCCAGTAGGACAGGGCTATGGCTACACCTTC

clone size: -
D gene: TRBD1
J gene: TRBJ1-3
V gene: TRBV6-8
CDR3 protein: CASSYSSGQALGNTIYF
CDR3 DNA: TGTGCCAGCAGTTACTCGTCAGGACAGGCGCTGGGGAACACCATATATTTT

clone size: -
D gene: TRBD2
J gene: TRBJ2-1
V gene: TRBV11-3
CDR3 protein: CASSPTSGGGNNEQFF
CDR3 DNA: TGTGCCAGCAGCCCGACTAGCGGGGGGGGTAACAATGAGCAGTTCTTC

clone size: few
D gene: TRBD1
J gene: TRBJ1-2
V gene: TRBV11-3
CDR3 protein: CASSFAGGKGMDGYTF
CDR3 DNA: TGTGCCAGCAGCTTCGCAGGGGGGAAGGGAATGGATGGCTACACCTTC

clone size: few
D gene: TRBD1
J gene: TRBJ1-1
V gene: TRBV6-8
CDR3 protein: CASRPQGGRPEAFF
CDR3 DNA: TGTGCCAGCAGACCCCAGGGGGGGCGGCCTGAAGCTTTCTTT

clone size: few
D gene: TRBD1
J gene: TRBJ2-1
V gene: TRBV15
CDR3 protein: CATSGQTGGYNEQFF
CDR3 DNA: TGTGCCACCAGCGGACAGACAGGGGGCTACAATGAGCAGTTCTTC

clone size: -
D gene: TRBD2
J gene: TRBJ2-3
V gene: TRBV19
CDR3 protein: CASSPLGGGIADTQYF
CDR3 DNA: TGTGCCAGTAGTCCTCTCGGGGGGGGCATTGCAGATACGCAGTATTTT

clone size: -
D gene: TRBD1
J gene: TRBJ2-3
V gene: TRBV11-3
CDR3 protein: CASSARTGNTDTQYF
CDR3 DNA: TGTGCCAGCAGCGCCCGGACAGGGAACACAGATACGCAGTATTTT

clone size: -
D gene: -
J gene: TRBJ2-5
V gene: TRBV2
CDR3 protein: CASSDVPVGTQYF
CDR3 DNA: TGTGCCAGCAGTGACGTCCCAGTGGGGACCCAGTACTTC

clone size: once
D gene: TRBD1
J gene: TRBJ2-7
V gene: TRBV19
CDR3 protein: CASRPGQGAYEQYF
CDR3 DNA: TGTGCCAGTAGGCCCGGACAGGGGGCCTACGAGCAGTACTTC

clone size: -
D gene: -
J gene: TRBJ2-7
V gene: TRBV6-8
CDR3 protein: CASSYSRAFYEQYF
CDR3 DNA: TGTGCCAGCAGTTACTCTCGGGCCTTCTACGAGCAGTACTTC

clone size: few
D gene: TRBD1
J gene: TRBJ1-1
V gene: TRBV15
CDR3 protein: CATSRDRQGAIEAFF
CDR3 DNA: TGTGCCACCAGCAGAGATCGGCAGGGGGCAATTGAAGCTTTCTTT

clone size: many
D gene: -
J gene: TRBJ1-5
V gene: TRBV2
CDR3 protein: CASSEGDYSNQPQHF
CDR3 DNA: TGTGCCAGCAGCGAGGGAGATTATAGCAATCAGCCCCAGCATTTT

clone size: once
D gene: -
J gene: TRBJ1-3
V gene: TRBV15
CDR3 protein: CATSRDRGPGGNTIYF
CDR3 DNA: TGTGCCACCAGCAGAGATCGGGGGCCGGGGGGAAACACCATATATTTT

clone size: -
D gene: TRBD2
J gene: TRBJ2-3
V gene: TRBV6-8
CDR3 protein: CASSYLSSGGPVSDTQYF
CDR3 DNA: TGTGCCAGCAGTTATCTCTCTAGCGGGGGGCCGGTGTCGGATACGCAGTATTTT

clone size: once
D gene: -
J gene: TRBJ1-2
V gene: TRBV25-1
CDR3 protein: CASVKGVSNYGYTF
CDR3 DNA: TGTGCCAGCGTTAAGGGAGTATCCAACTATGGCTACACCTTC

clone size: few
D gene: TRBD1
J gene: TRBJ2-2
V gene: TRBV30
CDR3 protein: CAWSDGTGFHGELFF
CDR3 DNA: TGTGCCTGGAGTGACGGGACAGGGTTTCACGGGGAGCTGTTTTTT